Listed below are T cell receptor beta chains from one sample, sequenced in a study of blood T cell repertoires in COVID-19. Profiled with immunoSEQ multiplex PCR; TCRdb holds only in-frame clones, not every one. The sample contains a few hundred thousand clones, around 87% of which appear only once. Input material: PBMCs or T cells enriched from blood (not recorded which). The receptor set was obtained from a man aged 25-45 years who had recovered from COVID-19. Each CDR3 is given with its conserved first and last residue. A D gene is named only where the DNA matches it firmly. The size field is filled for only some rows; it gives once, few, many or a size class.

j_call v_call d_call clone_size cdr3_nt cdr3_aa
TRBJ2-3 TRBV7-2 - - TGTGCCAGCAGCCCATACCAGGGGCCAGATACGCAGTATTTT CASSPYQGPDTQYF
TRBJ2-4 TRBV7-9 - once TGTGCCAGCAGCTGGGCACAGGGAAGCGGGATGAACATTCAGTACTTC CASSWAQGSGMNIQYF
TRBJ2-1 TRBV4-1 TRBD2 - TGCGCCAGCAGCCAAAACCCTTCCCCGGGGGGGCCAATCCATGAGCAGTTCTTC CASSQNPSPGGPIHEQFF
TRBJ1-2 TRBV29-1 - - TGCAGCGTTGTACAGGAGACCAACTATGGCTACACCTTC CSVVQETNYGYTF
TRBJ2-3 TRBV11-2 - - TGTGCCAGCAGCTTAGAAGACAGATCGACGAGACATTTT CASSLEDRSTRHF
TRBJ2-1 TRBV11-3 - - TGCGCCAGCAGCTTGTCGGCAGGGGTTTCCTACAATGAGCAGTTCTTC CASSLSAGVSYNEQFF
TRBJ1-2 TRBV10-3 - few TGTGCCATCAGTGAGTCGGGTTGGGCGTCAGATGGCTACACCTTC CAISESGWASDGYTF
TRBJ1-2 TRBV29-1 - once TGCAGCGACAGGGCTGGCTACACCTTC CSDRAGYTF
TRBJ1-1 TRBV5-5 - - TGTGCCAGCAGCTTTTGGACCGGGGGCACTGAAGCTTTCTTT CASSFWTGGTEAFF
TRBJ2-2 TRBV5-6 TRBD2 - TGTGCCAGCAGCTTTGAAAGGACTAGCTACACCGGGGAGCTGTTTTTT CASSFERTSYTGELFF
TRBJ1-1 TRBV18 - - TGTGCCAGCTCAGGGTCGGGTGAAGCTTTCTTT CASSGSGEAFF
TRBJ1-4 TRBV3-1/TRBV3-2 TRBD1 - TGTGCCAGCAGCCCGGGACAGAGTAATGAAAAACTGTTTTTT CASSPGQSNEKLFF
TRBJ1-4 TRBV30 - - TGTGCCTGGAGTGTTATGCGCGGGGGGGCAGGTCATAATGAAAAACTGTTTTTT CAWSVMRGGAGHNEKLFF
TRBJ2-3 TRBV24-1 - - TGTGCCACCAGTGATTTGTCGGATACGCAGTATTTT CATSDLSDTQYF
TRBJ1-6 TRBV7-6 - - TGTGCCAGCAGCCGAGGGCGGTCATCTAATTCACCCCTCCACTTT CASSRGRSSNSPLHF
TRBJ1-1 TRBV15 TRBD1 - TGTGCCACCAGCAGGAGTACCGGGACAGTTGAAGCTTTCTTT CATSRSTGTVEAFF
TRBJ2-1 TRBV4-1 TRBD2 - TGCGCCAGCAGCCAAGATCGGCGCGGGGGGGCCCATGAGCAGTTCTTC CASSQDRRGGAHEQFF
TRBJ2-5 TRBV15 - - TGTGCCACCAGCAGAGATCCGGGGGGCTGGGAGACCCAGTACTTC CATSRDPGGWETQYF
TRBJ1-3 TRBV18 - - TGTGCCAGCTCACCATCGCAGGGAGGGGTAAACACCATATATTTT CASSPSQGGVNTIYF
TRBJ2-7 TRBV21-1 - - TGTGCCAGCAGCAAGGACAGGATGTCCTCCTACGAGCAGTACTTC CASSKDRMSSYEQYF
TRBJ1-5 TRBV19 TRBD1 - TGTGCCAGTAGTTTGTCCGGGACAGGTGGGTCTAGCAATCAGCCCCAGCATTTT CASSLSGTGGSSNQPQHF
TRBJ2-1 TRBV12-3/TRBV12-4 TRBD1 - TGTGCCAGCAGCATCGGACAGGGTCAGTTCTTC CASSIGQGQFF
TRBJ2-1 TRBV12-5 - - TGTGCTAGTGGTTTGTGGCTCCTGAATTACAATGAGCAGTTCTTC CASGLWLLNYNEQFF
TRBJ1-1 TRBV7-8 TRBD1 - TGTGCCAGCAGCTTACTTTCACAGGGGGCGGGTGAAGCTTTCTTT CASSLLSQGAGEAFF
TRBJ2-1 TRBV30 TRBD2 - TGTGCCTGGAGTCGTCTGGCGGGGGGGTACAATGAGCAGTTCTTC CAWSRLAGGYNEQFF
TRBJ2-7 TRBV7-2 - - TGTGCCAGCAGCTTAGCGCTAATACAGGGCTCCTACGAGCAGTACTTC CASSLALIQGSYEQYF
TRBJ2-1 TRBV11-3 - - TGTGCCAGCAGCCTTAAAAGGGGGAACTACAATGAGCAGTTCTTC CASSLKRGNYNEQFF
TRBJ1-5 TRBV2 - - TGTGCCAGCAGTGAAGCGGGAGATAGCAATCAGCCCCAGCATTTT CASSEAGDSNQPQHF
TRBJ2-7 TRBV4-1 TRBD1 - TGCGCCAGCAGCCAAGATCCAGACAGGGGTACCCGGGGGCAGTACTTC CASSQDPDRGTRGQYF
TRBJ1-2 TRBV6-5 TRBD1 once TGTGCCAGCAGGATAGGGGGGCAGGGGGCTTATGGCTACACCTTC CASRIGGQGAYGYTF
TRBJ2-3 TRBV19 TRBD2 - TGTGCCAGTAGTACCGGACTAGCGGGGGGCGGAGATACGCAGTATTTT CASSTGLAGGGDTQYF
TRBJ2-3 TRBV5-5 - - TGTGCCAGCAGCTTGGTCGTTAGAAGCACAGATACGCAGTATTTT CASSLVVRSTDTQYF
TRBJ1-1 TRBV6-2/TRBV6-3 - - TGTGCCAGCAGTTACTCGCCGGGGGGGACCACTGAAGCTTTCTTT CASSYSPGGTTEAFF
TRBJ2-5 TRBV6-5 TRBD2 - TGTGCCCATAGGCTCGGGGGGGGTGAGACCCAGTACTTC CAHRLGGGETQYF
TRBJ2-1 TRBV5-6 - - TGTGCCACGTCTGGTGGGACTCGATACAATGAGCAGTTCTTC CATSGGTRYNEQFF
TRBJ1-2 TRBV24-1 - - TGTGCCACCAGTGACTTACAGGGAAGCACCTTC CATSDLQGSTF
TRBJ1-3 TRBV4-3 - - TGCGCCAGCAGCCTAGGGTGGGGGGCTGGAAACACCATATATTTT CASSLGWGAGNTIYF
TRBJ2-3 TRBV5-1 TRBD2 - TGCGCCAGCAGCAGAGCTAGCGGGGGGACCACAGATACGCAGTATTTT CASSRASGGTTDTQYF
TRBJ2-6 TRBV7-9 TRBD1 - TGTGCCAGCAGCTCCGCCCCAGGGGGCGGGGCCAACGTCCTGACTTTC CASSSAPGGGANVLTF
TRBJ2-3 TRBV3-1/TRBV3-2 TRBD1 - TGTGCCAGCAGCCAAGTTTTATTCGGGTGGGACAGTAAGGTCCCAGATACGCAGTATTTT CASSQVLFGWDSKVPDTQYF
TRBJ2-2 TRBV10-3 TRBD1 - TGTGCCATCAGAACCGGGACAGTCATCGCGGACACCGGGGAGCTGTTTTTT CAIRTGTVIADTGELFF
TRBJ2-7 TRBV5-6 TRBD1 - TGTGCCAGCAGCTTGAGGCGGACAGGGAGCTCCTACGAGCAGTACTTC CASSLRRTGSSYEQYF
TRBJ1-5 TRBV29-1 TRBD1 - TGCAGCGTTGGCGTAGGGGGGACAGCAAATCAGCCCCAGCATTTT CSVGVGGTANQPQHF
TRBJ2-3 TRBV6-5 TRBD2 - TGTGCCAGCAGTTACGGGACTATAGCTCCGTTCGGTACGCAGTATTTT CASSYGTIAPFGTQYF
TRBJ2-1 TRBV5-1 TRBD1 - TGCGCCAGCAGCTCGGTCGACAGGGGGCAGGATGAGCAGTTCTTC CASSSVDRGQDEQFF
TRBJ1-2 TRBV5-4 - - TGTGCCAGCAGCTCTCCGGGATCCTATGGCTACACCTTC CASSSPGSYGYTF
TRBJ2-7 TRBV27 TRBD1 - TGTGCCAGCAGTTTAGCAGGGACAGGGGGTGAGCAGTACTTC CASSLAGTGGEQYF
TRBJ1-4 TRBV11-2 - - TGTGCCAGCAGCCCTCGGGTGGATGAAAAACTGTTTTTT CASSPRVDEKLFF
TRBJ2-7 TRBV5-1 TRBD2 - TGCGCCAGCAGCTTGGAACTAGCGGGGATCCACGAGCAGTACTTC CASSLELAGIHEQYF
TRBJ1-6 TRBV16 - - TGTGCCAGCAGCCCTCAGGGTAGCAATTCACCCCTCCACTTT CASSPQGSNSPLHF
TRBJ1-5 TRBV27 - - TGTGCCAGCAGGCCAGGGCCCTTTAGCAATCAGCCCCAGCATTTT CASRPGPFSNQPQHF
TRBJ2-3 TRBV6-5 TRBD1 few TGTGCCAGCAGCGGGGGGGACAGGGGGACAGATACGCAGTATTTT CASSGGDRGTDTQYF
TRBJ1-1 TRBV6-6 - - TGTGCCAGCAGTTACTTAGGATCTAGTACTGAAGCTTTCTTT CASSYLGSSTEAFF
TRBJ1-3 TRBV6-5 - - TGTGCCAGCAGGGACAGCTCTGGAAACACCATATATTTT CASRDSSGNTIYF
TRBJ1-5 TRBV5-5 - - TGTGCCAGCAGCTTCAGGGGAGCTCAGCCCCAGCATTTT CASSFRGAQPQHF